This T cell receptor (beta chain) was retrieved from a study of tumor-infiltrating lymphocytes in primary liver carcinoma. At the level of the study: The patients included men and women who were aged 30 to 69 years.

TCR beta cDNA was reverse-transcribed from 500 to 550 ng of total RNA. The reaction used a constant-region primer and ProtoScript II reverse transcriptase. Sequencing libraries for TCR beta derived from three nested multiplex PCR rounds that used slightly modified ARM-PCR. The opening two PCR rounds, roughly 11 cycles each, paired TRBV1-TRBV30 forward primers with a C-beta reverse primer. TCRdb re-derived calls from the multiplex PCR reads in MiXCR, one entry per CDR3 protein. The sample contains roughly 200,000 distinct CDR3 sequences, about 82% of which appear only once. Germline CDR1 reads MNHEY; CDR2 reads SVGEGT. This CDR3 comprises 13 residues. Notes on the study in general: A small share of top clones, only about 7-25%, was found in all five tumor regions.

Comment on this clonotype: Its target is unknown. One end of the junction does not line up with germline, which may come from a read error.

Scientists recovered RNA and DNA together from about 21-30 mg of unsorted bulk tissue. Patients in the cohort were treatment-naive and living with chronic HBV infection. The chain carries TRBV6-2 or TRBV6-3 and TRBJ2-7; TRBD1 aligns across 8 bases. The sequence derives from a man between 40 and 49 years old with primary liver carcinoma and hepatitis B virus infection. The sequencing input was tumor tissue from primary liver carcinoma. DNA for the CDR3: TGTGCCAGATTGGACAGGGAGAGGGACGAGCAGTATTTC. Protein product: CARLDRERDEQYF.